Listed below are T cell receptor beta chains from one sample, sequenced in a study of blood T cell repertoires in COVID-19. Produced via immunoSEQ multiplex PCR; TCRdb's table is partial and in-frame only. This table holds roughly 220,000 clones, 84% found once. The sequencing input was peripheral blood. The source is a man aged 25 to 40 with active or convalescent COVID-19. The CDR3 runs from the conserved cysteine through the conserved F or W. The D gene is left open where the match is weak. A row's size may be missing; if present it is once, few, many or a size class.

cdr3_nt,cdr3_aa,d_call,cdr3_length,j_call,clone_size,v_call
TGTGCCAGCAGCTTGGTCCAGGGACTCAATCAGCCCCAGCATTTT,CASSLVQGLNQPQHF,NA,15,TRBJ1-5,NA,TRBV5-5
TGTGCCAGCAGTTTTAGGGGCCGGGTTCAGCCCCAGCATTTT,CASSFRGRVQPQHF,NA,14,TRBJ1-5,NA,TRBV21-1
TGTGCCAGCAGCTCCGGTGACAGGATGGCGAGGGGCTACACCTTC,CASSSGDRMARGYTF,NA,15,TRBJ1-2,NA,TRBV7-2
TGTGCCAGCAGGAACTTGGGTAGCGGGTACCAAGAGACCCAGTACTTC,CASRNLGSGYQETQYF,TRBD2,16,TRBJ2-5,NA,TRBV5-4
TGTGCCAGCAGCTTATCGCGGGAGCCTACGCAGTATTTT,CASSLSREPTQYF,TRBD2,13,TRBJ2-3,NA,TRBV13
TGTGCCTGGAGTCGACAGGGCCCCTATGAGCAGTACTTC,CAWSRQGPYEQYF,TRBD1,13,TRBJ2-7,NA,TRBV30
TGCAGCGCGAACGGGGGGATTGAGGAGACCCAGTACTTC,CSANGGIEETQYF,TRBD2,13,TRBJ2-5,NA,TRBV29-1
TGTGCCAGCGATTGGGCTACCGGGGAGCTGTTTTTT,CASDWATGELFF,NA,12,TRBJ2-2,NA,TRBV7-9
TGTGCCAGCAGTTACAGGGGGGGCGGGTACGAGCAGTACTTC,CASSYRGGGYEQYF,NA,14,TRBJ2-7,NA,TRBV27
TGTGCCAGCAGCGGGGGACATAAGTCCTACGAGCAGTACTTC,CASSGGHKSYEQYF,NA,14,TRBJ2-7,many,TRBV9
TGTGCCAGTAGCCGGGACACTCTAGGAGGCTATGGCTACACCTTC,CASSRDTLGGYGYTF,NA,15,TRBJ1-2,NA,TRBV19
TGTGCCAGCAGCTTAGAGGTGGGAGGTAGGGCCTACGAGCAGTACTTC,CASSLEVGGRAYEQYF,NA,16,TRBJ2-7,NA,TRBV7-2
TGTGCCTGGAGTGTTGGTCGTGGGCCCCGGCAGTACTTC,CAWSVGRGPRQYF,NA,13,TRBJ2-7,NA,TRBV30
TGTGCCAGCAGCCTTGGAGGCCTGAGCACAGATACGCAGTATTTT,CASSLGGLSTDTQYF,NA,15,TRBJ2-3,NA,TRBV7-9
TGCGCCAGCAGCTCTTCCGGGACTAGCGGACCAAATGAGCAGTTCTTC,CASSSSGTSGPNEQFF,TRBD2,16,TRBJ2-1,few,TRBV4-1
TGTGCCAGCAGTTACTCGACGCCAGGGTGGAAGGATACGCAGTATTTT,CASSYSTPGWKDTQYF,NA,16,TRBJ2-3,NA,TRBV6-5
TGTGCCAGCAGCTTAACTAGATCTAGCGGGGGGTACACAGATACGCAGTATTTT,CASSLTRSSGGYTDTQYF,TRBD2,18,TRBJ2-3,NA,TRBV7-2
TGCAGCGTTGAAGTTGGTCTAGCGGGGAGCTACGAGCAGTACTTC,CSVEVGLAGSYEQYF,TRBD2,15,TRBJ2-7,NA,TRBV29-1
TGTGCCAGCAGTGGCCGCCGGGTCCTGAATCAGCCCCAGCATTTT,CASSGRRVLNQPQHF,NA,15,TRBJ1-5,NA,TRBV6-2/TRBV6-3
TGTGCCAGCAGCTTCGGACTAGCGGGTAACACCGGGGAGCTGTTTTTT,CASSFGLAGNTGELFF,TRBD2,16,TRBJ2-2,few,TRBV3-1/TRBV3-2
TGTGCCAGCAGCGGCGGGAGTTTCCCCTACGAGCAGTACTTC,CASSGGSFPYEQYF,TRBD2,14,TRBJ2-7,once,TRBV5-5
TGCGCCAGCAGCTATACAGGGGAACCTGGAAACACCATATATTTT,CASSYTGEPGNTIYF,TRBD1,15,TRBJ1-3,few,TRBV5-1
TGTGCCAGCAGCCAATTTGCAGGGCTAACAGATACGCAGTATTTT,CASSQFAGLTDTQYF,NA,15,TRBJ2-3,NA,TRBV3-1/TRBV3-2
TGTGCCACCAGTTCAGGTCAGAGCTCCTACAATGAGCAGTTCTTC,CATSSGQSSYNEQFF,NA,15,TRBJ2-1,NA,TRBV24-1
TGTGCCAGCAGTGAAGCACGGGTAAGCGGAAACACCATATATTTT,CASSEARVSGNTIYF,NA,15,TRBJ1-3,NA,TRBV6-1
TGTGCCAGCAGCGTGGTAGGGGCTAGTGGCTACACCTTC,CASSVVGASGYTF,NA,13,TRBJ1-2,NA,TRBV9
TGTGCCAGCAGTACCTTACAGGGCACCCCTTTGGGGCAGTACTTC,CASSTLQGTPLGQYF,NA,15,TRBJ2-7,NA,TRBV28
TGTGCCAGCAGACATCCCCGGGGTCCCGGGACCGGGGAGCTGTTTTTT,CASRHPRGPGTGELFF,NA,16,TRBJ2-2,NA,TRBV7-9
TGTGCCTGGAGTCTGGGACTCCCAACGGGTGAGCAGTTCTTC,CAWSLGLPTGEQFF,NA,14,TRBJ2-1,NA,TRBV30
TGCAGTGCTAGAGGTGTCGGGGAGCAGTTCTTC,CSARGVGEQFF,NA,11,TRBJ2-1,NA,TRBV20-1
TGTGCCAGCAGCTTAGTGGGACAGCGACCCACAGATACGCAGTATTTT,CASSLVGQRPTDTQYF,TRBD1,16,TRBJ2-3,NA,TRBV7-9
TGTGCCAGCAGCTTAGGTGTACAGGGTCAGCCCCAGCATTTT,CASSLGVQGQPQHF,NA,14,TRBJ1-5,once,TRBV7-2
TGTGCCAGTCTGGTGGGGCGGGGGGCGTCAAATGAGCAGTTCTTC,CASLVGRGASNEQFF,TRBD2,15,TRBJ2-1,NA,TRBV6-5
TGTGCCAGCAGCTTAGACTGGACAGATACGCAGTATTTT,CASSLDWTDTQYF,NA,13,TRBJ2-3,NA,TRBV7-2
TGTGCCTGGAGCGGAGAGACCCAGTACTTC,CAWSGETQYF,NA,10,TRBJ2-5,once,TRBV30
TGCAGCACTCGAGACACAGGGTTCAAAAACATTCAGTACTTC,CSTRDTGFKNIQYF,NA,14,TRBJ2-4,NA,TRBV29-1
TGTGCCAGCAGCCACACACAGGGATACTACAATGAGCAGTTCTTC,CASSHTQGYYNEQFF,NA,15,TRBJ2-1,few,TRBV7-9
TGTGCCAGCAGTTACTCGCTAGGGGGAACTAATGAAAAACTGTTTTTT,CASSYSLGGTNEKLFF,NA,16,TRBJ1-4,NA,TRBV6-6
TGCGCCAGCAGCCCAGACAGCTCCTATAATTCACCCCTCCACTTT,CASSPDSSYNSPLHF,NA,15,TRBJ1-6,NA,TRBV4-1
TGTGCCAGCAGCCCTAGGGGTAGCGGAGGCACAGATACGCAGTATTTT,CASSPRGSGGTDTQYF,NA,16,TRBJ2-3,NA,TRBV7-9
TGTGCCAGCAGTGAAGCGGGGGGAGGGACGTATTACAATGAGCAGTTCTTC,CASSEAGGGTYYNEQFF,TRBD2,17,TRBJ2-1,once,TRBV2
TGTGCCAGCAGCTTAACGGACAGGGTTGGCCAGCCCCAGCATTTT,CASSLTDRVGQPQHF,TRBD1,15,TRBJ1-5,NA,TRBV7-6